The clone carrying this TCR beta chain has more than one count but fewer than ten. What it recognizes is unknown. CD4+ T cells from unexposed donors were obtained before the COVID-19 pandemic (2011-2018). After approximately ten days of culture, CD4+ T cells were isolated. Two million PBMCs per well were cultured with approximately 9.2 IU/ml IL-2. Cultures received half-medium IL-2 refreshes on days 3 and 7. Sequencing was performed with immunoSEQ multiplex PCR; in TCRdb, only in-frame clones are kept and a portion is missing. Here the sample spans roughly 28,000 clones, around two thirds being singletons. The data belong to a study of CD4 T cells in relation to SARS-CoV-2 and coronaviruses. For the study at large: ViraFEST: roughly 9-day antigen culture of PBMCs, then TCR beta CDR3 sequencing.

General study results and limits: The cross-reactivity analysis covered only spike protein, not other viral proteins.

Trimming stripped 4 bases from V and 11 bases from J, with 18 bases between. CDR1 and CDR2 (germline): SGHRS, YFSETQ. This CDR3 has 13 residues. Source material: CD4+ T cells from PBMCs, cultured in vitro. This TCR was sampled from a human donor in good health. V is TRBV5-1 and J is TRBJ1-1; the D gene is possibly TRBD1 (6 bases). CDR3 loop: CASSALKQGLAFF. The DNA for the CDR3 is TGCGCCAGCAGCGCCCTTAAACAGGGTTTGGCTTTCTTT. The whole variable domain, remainder taken from reference TRBV5-1 and TRBJ1-1, is KAGVTQTPRYLIKTRGQQVTLSCSPISGHRSVSWYQQTPGQGLQFLFEYFSETQRNKGNFPGRFSGRQFSNSRSEMNVSTLELGDSALYLCASSALKQGLAFFGQGTRLTVV.